This TCR beta chain was captured in a study of CD8 T cells in Susac syndrome. Overall study context: The sequenced Susac syndrome patients comprised roughly 6 with active disease and eight in remission.

Germline V gene lookup returns CDR1 SGHTA and CDR2 FQGNSA. The ends were cut back, 1 base at V and 0 bases at J, with 7 bases in the middle. The CDR3 runs 14 residues. It was with random hexamers that about 0.45 to 1 ug RNA was reverse transcribed. The TCR beta CDR3 was amplified by immunoSEQ multiplex PCR across 54 Vbeta, 13 Jbeta. TCRdb recomputed calls from the immunoSEQ multiplex PCR reads with MiXCR, one row per CDR3 protein. The sample contains 95,000 to 150,000 distinct CDR3 sequences, roughly 95% of which appear only once. The Susac syndrome patients fit the recently defined diagnostic criteria for definite or probable disease.

Specimen: CD4+ T cells from PBMCs. This TCR came from a human donor with Susac syndrome. The chain links TRBV7-2 to TRBJ2-7, with no clear D. CDR3 region: CASSLDGFSYEQYF. CDR3 coding DNA: TGTGCCAGCAGCTTAGACGGGTTCTCCTACGAGCAGTACTTC.